Given below is one T cell receptor (beta chain) in context. What antigen it recognizes has not been identified. No base-level quality is on record; no much larger clone is a single base apart. TCR CDR3 regions were amplified from genomic DNA by multiplex PCR using the deep immunoSEQ assay. For each cell subset, the extracted genomic DNA was distributed evenly across all wells of several immunoSEQ 96-well plates, and each plate served as one replicate. For sorted subsets, each replicate PCR was loaded with 150 to 250 ng genomic DNA, equivalent to some 31,000 T cell genomes. Purified libraries were measured with a Qubit 3.0 fluorometer, size-checked on a Bioanalyzer 2100, and measured again with the KAPA Library Quantification kit. Each immunoSEQ 96-well plate was sequenced on its own single-read 150-cycle Illumina NextSeq 550 flow cell. On the authors' methods: Because the immunoSEQ output included only junctional sequences and no quality scores, the filtering could not be the same as the filtering used for full-length reads. To assign V/J genes and CDR3, sequences were annotated using PyIR, a Python wrapper for IgBLAST v1.9, with IMGT germline references. Reads were removed for weak V/J assignments (E-value above 1e-6), missing CDR3, stop codons, out-of-frame junctions, or ambiguous translated residues. A V3J clonotype was defined by an identical inferred V gene, J gene, and CDR3 amino acid sequence. To compute the percentage overlap between repertoires, the number of shared unique clonotypes was divided by the size of the smaller repertoire. RTK rarefaction, the Chao1 estimator, and Recon v2.1 estimates of unobserved clonotypes were used to assess repertoire richness. Generation probabilities for all TCRbeta clonotypes obtained by the gDNA method from a handful of donors were computed using OLGA. The table was pulled from immuneACCESS by TCRdb, which kept in-frame rearrangements only. Such tables lose some clones; where checked, under half of the loss comes from unresolved V genes, and the rest has no known cause. V, J and clone size are those of that table, while D and trimming were read from the DNA. The sample profile shows around 1,100,000 clones; roughly 77% of them were found once. Of the sample, about 0.94% is held by the ten largest clones.

The sample comes from a study of shared clonotypes between healthy human individuals (dated by TCRdb to the early 2020s). Background on the whole study: A few men and two women, aged 18 to 49 years, made up the cohort. For each donor, three plates each were used for CD4 naive and CD4 memory, two plates were used for CD8 naive, and one plate was used for CD8 memory. Blood TCR repertoires of about 5 healthy adults were deeply sequenced to estimate repertoire size and the extent of clonotype sharing between individuals. To increase sequencing depth and limit assay-specific biases, different laboratories used diverse techniques to prepare libraries and sequence TCR repertoires. Leukapheresis yielded between about 0.8 and 9.5 billion PBMCs per donor. The study at large found these results: Compared with non-shared clonotypes, clonotypes shared by all four sorted-subset donors had higher generation probabilities. Even with the large sequencing depth, rarefaction of the sorted-subset datasets indicated that sequencing was incomplete. Approximately 5% of naive CD4, 3.5% of naive CD8, roughly 2.4% of memory CD4, and about 0.4% of memory CD8 clonotypes were shared across a few donors. Based on pairwise subsampling, the degree of clonotype sharing among donors was expected to be affected by sequencing depth. The genetic and exposure-history diversity represented was limited by the small number of donors. Naive subsets generally had larger estimated clonotype richness than memory subsets did. Sampling was restricted to blood, and TCR repertoires in tissue are likely to differ from TCR repertoires in blood.

Deletion took 0 bases off V and 8 bases off J, with a span of 13 bases between the germline ends. CDR1 and CDR2, looked up from the germline V gene (reference sequence), are GTSNPN and SVGIG. From the cysteine up to the phenylalanine, the CDR3 has a length of 13 residues. Only CDR3 DNA remains: 39 bases, in frame from the first base. Healthy HIV-negative adults with no recently reported acute infections or vaccinations were included as donors. All donors were Caucasian adults living in Nashville, Tennessee, USA. Magnetic negative selection was used to enrich CD4+ T cells, after which naive cells were positively selected on CD45RA and the negative fraction became the memory subset. Blood was collected by leukapheresis, and PBMCs were isolated by Ficoll-Histopaque density gradient centrifugation and then cryopreserved in liquid nitrogen vapor phase. Analytical flow cytometry was used to check the purity and quantity of each magnetically sorted T cell population. Each sorted fraction had its genomic DNA isolated and then quantified by UV absorbance on a Nanodrop 2000c.

The TCR was taken from a man aged 18 to 29 in good health. Some clones in this sample may be carry-over from other donors' samples. Material: memory CD4+ T cells from PBMCs. The cell subset or site label, read with the paper, signifies: CD45RA-negative fraction. In this chain, TRBV30 is recombined with TRBJ1-2; a confident D gene designation cannot be given. The CDR3 has the sequence CAWSVLGNGGYTF. The nucleotide sequence reads TGTGCCTGGAGTGTACTTGGGAACGGGGGCTACACCTTC.